This T cell receptor beta chain comes out of a study of T cells in localized non-small cell lung cancer. TCRdb's copy holds only in-frame clones and misses some; the assay was immunoSEQ multiplex PCR. The repertoire holds roughly 48,000 clones, with around 77% as singletons. Germline V gives CDR1 LNHDA, CDR2 SQIVND (reference sequence). The V end lost 5 bases, the J end lost 5 bases, and 15 bases lay between the germline ends. This CDR3 contains 14 residues. This clone was observed a few times. The chain joins TRBV19 to TRBJ1-2, with a possible D match to TRBD1 (6 bases). Sequenced here: peripheral blood, sampled before any cancer treatment. The sequence was obtained from a man between 40 and 70 years old with stage I squamous cell lung carcinoma. The CDR3 reads CASSGGDRWYGYTF. The CDR3 DNA reads TGTGCCAGTAGTGGAGGTGACAGGTGGTATGGCTACACCTTC.